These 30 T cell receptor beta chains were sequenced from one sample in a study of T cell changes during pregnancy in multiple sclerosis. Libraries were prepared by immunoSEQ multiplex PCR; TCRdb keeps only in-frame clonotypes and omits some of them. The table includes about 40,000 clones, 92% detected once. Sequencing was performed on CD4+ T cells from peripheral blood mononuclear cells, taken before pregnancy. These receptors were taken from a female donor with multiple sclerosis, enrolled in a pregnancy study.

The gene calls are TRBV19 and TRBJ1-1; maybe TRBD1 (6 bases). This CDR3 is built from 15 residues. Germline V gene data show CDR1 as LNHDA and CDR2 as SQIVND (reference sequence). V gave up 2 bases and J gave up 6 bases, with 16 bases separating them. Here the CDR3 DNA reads TGTGCCAGTAGTATAAGGAGTTGGGGGGGCGCTGAAGCTTTCTTT. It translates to CASSIRSWGGAEAFF. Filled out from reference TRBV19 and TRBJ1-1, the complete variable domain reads DGGITQSPKYLFRKEGQNVTLSCEQNLNHDAMYWYRQDPGQGLRLIYYSQIVNDFQKGDIAEGYSVSREKKESFPLTVTSAQKNPTAFYLCASSIRSWGGAEAFFGQGTRLTVV.

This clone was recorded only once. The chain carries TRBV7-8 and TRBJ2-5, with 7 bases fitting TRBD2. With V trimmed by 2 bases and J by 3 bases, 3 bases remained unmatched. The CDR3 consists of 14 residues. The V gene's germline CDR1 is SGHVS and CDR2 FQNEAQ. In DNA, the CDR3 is TGTGCCAGCAGCTTAATTGGGGGGGAAGAGACCCAGTACTTC. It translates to CASSLIGGEETQYF.

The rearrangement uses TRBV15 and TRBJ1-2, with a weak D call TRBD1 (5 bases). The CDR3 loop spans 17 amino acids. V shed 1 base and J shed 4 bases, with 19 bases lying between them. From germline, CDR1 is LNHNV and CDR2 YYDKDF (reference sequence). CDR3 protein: CATSRARTLLGLYGYTF. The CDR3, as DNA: TGTGCCACCAGCAGAGCCCGGACACTTTTGGGGCTCTATGGCTACACCTTC. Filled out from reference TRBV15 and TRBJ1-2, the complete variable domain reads DAMVIQNPRYQVTQFGKPVTLSCSQTLNHNVMYWYQQKSSQAPKLLFHYYDKDFNNEADTPDNFQSRRPNTSFCFLDIRSPGLGDTAMYLCATSRARTLLGLYGYTFGSGTRLTVV.

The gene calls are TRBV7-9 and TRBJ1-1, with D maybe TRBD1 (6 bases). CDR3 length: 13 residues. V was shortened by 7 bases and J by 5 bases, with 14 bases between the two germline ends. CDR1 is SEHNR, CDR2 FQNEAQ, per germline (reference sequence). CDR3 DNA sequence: TGTGCCAGCATGTACTCAGGGGAAACTGAAGCTTTCTTT. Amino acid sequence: CASMYSGETEAFF.

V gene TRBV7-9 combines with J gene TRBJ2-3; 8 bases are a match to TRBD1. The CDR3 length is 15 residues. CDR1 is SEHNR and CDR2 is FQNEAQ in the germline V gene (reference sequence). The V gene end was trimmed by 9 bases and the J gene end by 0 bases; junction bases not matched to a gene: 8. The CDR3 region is CASSRGRASTDTQYF. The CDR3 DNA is TGTGCCAGTTCCAGGGGGCGAGCTAGCACAGATACGCAGTATTTT.

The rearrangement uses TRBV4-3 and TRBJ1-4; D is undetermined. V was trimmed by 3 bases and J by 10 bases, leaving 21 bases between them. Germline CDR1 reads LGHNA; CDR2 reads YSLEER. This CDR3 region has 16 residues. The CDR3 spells CASSHPTAERGRKLFF. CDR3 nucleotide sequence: TGCGCCAGCAGCCACCCCACCGCAGAACGTGGGAGAAAACTGTTTTTT.

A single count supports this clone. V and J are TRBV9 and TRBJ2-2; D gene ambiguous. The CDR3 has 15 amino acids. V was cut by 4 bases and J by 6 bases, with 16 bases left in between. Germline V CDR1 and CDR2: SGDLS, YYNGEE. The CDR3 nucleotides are TGTGCCAGCAGCCAGTTTGGAGCGTCGGCCGGGGAGCTGTTTTTT. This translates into CASSQFGASAGELFF. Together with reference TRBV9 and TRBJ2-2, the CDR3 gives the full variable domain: DSGVTQTPKHLITATGQRVTLRCSPRSGDLSVYWYQQSLDQGLQFLIQYYNGEERAKGNILERFSAQQFPDLHSELNLSSLELGDSALYFCASSQFGASAGELFFGEGSRLTVL.

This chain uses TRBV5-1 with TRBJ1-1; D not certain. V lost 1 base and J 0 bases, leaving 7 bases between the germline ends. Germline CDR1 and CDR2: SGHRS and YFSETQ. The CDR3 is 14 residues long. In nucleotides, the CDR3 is TGCGCCAGCAGCTTGAACGGGTTGAACACTGAAGCTTTCTTT. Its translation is CASSLNGLNTEAFF.

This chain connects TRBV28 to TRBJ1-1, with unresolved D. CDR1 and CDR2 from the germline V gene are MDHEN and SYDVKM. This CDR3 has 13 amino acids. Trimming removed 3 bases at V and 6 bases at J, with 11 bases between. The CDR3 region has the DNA TGTGCCAGCAGTTTGGCGGGTGGGTCTGAAGCTTTCTTT. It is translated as CASSLAGGSEAFF. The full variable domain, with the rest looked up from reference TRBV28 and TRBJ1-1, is DVKVTQSSRYLVKRTGEKVFLECVQDMDHENMFWYRQDPGLGLRLIYFSYDVKMKEKGDIPEGYSVSREKKERFSLILESASTNQTSMYLCASSLAGGSEAFFGQGTRLTVV.

CDR3 DNA sequence: TGTGCCAGTACCGCTTTATCGACAGTAGCGGGGGAAAAACTGTTTTTT. Its translation is CASTALSTVAGEKLFF. The chain recombines TRBV19 with TRBJ1-4; possibly TRBD1 for D (5 bases). V was trimmed by 7 bases and J by 8 bases, leaving 23 bases between them. In germline, CDR1 is LNHDA, CDR2 SQIVND (reference sequence). The CDR3 runs to 16 residues.

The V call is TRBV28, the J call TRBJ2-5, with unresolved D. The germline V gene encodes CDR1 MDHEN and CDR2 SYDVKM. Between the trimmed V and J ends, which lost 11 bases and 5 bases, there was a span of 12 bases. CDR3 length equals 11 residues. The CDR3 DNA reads TGTGCCTCAACGCTGGCCGAGACCCAGTACTTC. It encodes CASTLAETQYF. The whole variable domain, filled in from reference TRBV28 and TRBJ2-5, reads DVKVTQSSRYLVKRTGEKVFLECVQDMDHENMFWYRQDPGLGLRLIYFSYDVKMKEKGDIPEGYSVSREKKERFSLILESASTNQTSMYLCASTLAETQYFGPGTRLLVL.

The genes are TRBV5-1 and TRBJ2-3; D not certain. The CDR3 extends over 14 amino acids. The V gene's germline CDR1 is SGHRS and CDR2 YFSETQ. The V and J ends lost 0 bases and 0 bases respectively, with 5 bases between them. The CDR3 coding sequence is TGCGCCAGCAGCTTGGAACGGAGCACAGATACGCAGTATTTT. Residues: CASSLERSTDTQYF.

The CDR3 DNA is TGTGCCAGCAGCCCGGGATCCAACTACGAGCAGTACTTC. It translates to CASSPGSNYEQYF. This sequence joins TRBV7-3 and TRBJ2-7; TRBD2 might be the D (5 bases). Germline CDR1 reads SGHTA; CDR2 reads FQGTGA. CDR3 length: 13 residues. V shed 5 bases and J shed 3 bases, with 11 bases lying between them.

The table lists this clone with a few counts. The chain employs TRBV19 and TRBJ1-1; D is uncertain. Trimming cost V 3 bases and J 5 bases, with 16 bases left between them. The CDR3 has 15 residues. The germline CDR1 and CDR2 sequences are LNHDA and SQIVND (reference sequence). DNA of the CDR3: TGTGCCAGTAGTATCTCCCCGAATCAGGATACTGAAGCTTTCTTT. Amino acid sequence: CASSISPNQDTEAFF.

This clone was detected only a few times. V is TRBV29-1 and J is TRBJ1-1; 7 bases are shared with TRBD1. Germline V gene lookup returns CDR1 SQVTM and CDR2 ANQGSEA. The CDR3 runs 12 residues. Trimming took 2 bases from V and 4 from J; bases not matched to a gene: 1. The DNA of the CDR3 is TGCAGCGTTGAACCAGGGGGCACTGAAGCTTTCTTT. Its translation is CSVEPGGTEAFF. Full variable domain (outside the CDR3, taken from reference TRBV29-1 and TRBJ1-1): SAVISQKPSRDICQRGTSLTIQCQVDSQVTMMFWYRQQPGQSLTLIATANQGSEATYESGFVIDKFPISRPNLTFSTLTVSNMSPEDSSIYLCSVEPGGTEAFFGQGTRLTVV.

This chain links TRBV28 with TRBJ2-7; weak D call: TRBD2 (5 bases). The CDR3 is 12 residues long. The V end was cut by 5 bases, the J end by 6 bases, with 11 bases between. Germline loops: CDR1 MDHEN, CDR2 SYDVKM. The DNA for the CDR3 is TGTGCCAGCAGTACTACTAGTAGCGAGCAGTACTTC. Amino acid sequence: CASSTTSSEQYF.

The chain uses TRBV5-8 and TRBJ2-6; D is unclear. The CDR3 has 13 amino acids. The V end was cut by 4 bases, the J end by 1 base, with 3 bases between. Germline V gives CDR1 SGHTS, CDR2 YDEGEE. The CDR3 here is CASSHSGANVLTF. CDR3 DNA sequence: TGTGCCAGCAGCCATTCTGGGGCCAACGTCCTGACTTTC. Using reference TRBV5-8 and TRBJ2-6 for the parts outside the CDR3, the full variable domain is EAGVTQSPTHLIKTRGQQATLRCSPISGHTSVYWYQQALGLGLQFLLWYDEGEERNRGNFPPRFSGRQFPNYSSELNVNALELEDSALYLCASSHSGANVLTFGAGSRLTVL.

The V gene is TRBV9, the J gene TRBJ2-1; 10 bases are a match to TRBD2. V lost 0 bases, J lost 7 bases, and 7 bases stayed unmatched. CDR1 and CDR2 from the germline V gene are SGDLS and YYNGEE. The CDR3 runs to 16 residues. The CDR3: CASSVGNSGGWNEQFF. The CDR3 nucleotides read TGTGCCAGCAGCGTAGGAAATAGCGGGGGGTGGAATGAGCAGTTCTTC.

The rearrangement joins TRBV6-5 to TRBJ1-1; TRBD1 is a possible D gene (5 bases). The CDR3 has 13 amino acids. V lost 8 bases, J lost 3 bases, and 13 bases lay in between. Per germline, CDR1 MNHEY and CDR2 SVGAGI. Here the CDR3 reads CASRQGQHTEAFF. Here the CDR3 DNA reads TGTGCCAGCCGCCAGGGCCAACACACTGAAGCTTTCTTT.

CDR3 region: CASSLYGTIETQYF. CDR3 nucleotide sequence: TGTGCCAGCAGCTTGTACGGGACAATAGAGACCCAGTACTTC. This chain joins TRBV5-6 and TRBJ2-5; TRBD1 is a possible D gene (6 bases). V was trimmed by 1 base and J by 4 bases, leaving 11 bases between them. The CDR3 contains 14 residues. CDR1 is SGHDT, CDR2 YYEEEE, per germline.

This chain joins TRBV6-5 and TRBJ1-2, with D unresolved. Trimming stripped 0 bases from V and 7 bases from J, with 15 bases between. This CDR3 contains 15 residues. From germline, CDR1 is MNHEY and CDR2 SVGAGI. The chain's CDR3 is CASSYSILLEGGYTF. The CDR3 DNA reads TGTGCCAGCAGTTACTCGATCCTCCTAGAGGGTGGCTACACCTTC.

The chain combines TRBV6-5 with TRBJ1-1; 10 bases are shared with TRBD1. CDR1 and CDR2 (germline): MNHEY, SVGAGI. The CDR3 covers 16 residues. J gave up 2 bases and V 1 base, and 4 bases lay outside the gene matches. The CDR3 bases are TGTGCCAGCAGTTACTGGGGGACAGGGGCTAACACTGAAGCTTTCTTT. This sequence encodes CASSYWGTGANTEAFF.

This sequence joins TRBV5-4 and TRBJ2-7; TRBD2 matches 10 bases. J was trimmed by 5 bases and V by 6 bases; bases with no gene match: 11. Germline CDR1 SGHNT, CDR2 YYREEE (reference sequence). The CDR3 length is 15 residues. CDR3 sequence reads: CASKLVGSGRNEQYF. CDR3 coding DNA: TGTGCCAGCAAGCTTGTAGGTAGCGGGAGGAACGAGCAGTACTTC.

The CDR3 here is CASVRQGGYNEQFF. CDR3 sequence (DNA): TGTGCCAGCGTTAGGCAGGGGGGCTACAATGAGCAGTTCTTC. The gene calls are TRBV6-1 and TRBJ2-1; possibly TRBD1 for D (7 bases). CDR1 and CDR2 (germline): MNHNS, SASEGT. V lost 8 bases and J 3 bases, leaving 14 bases between the germline ends. CDR3 length: 14 amino acids.

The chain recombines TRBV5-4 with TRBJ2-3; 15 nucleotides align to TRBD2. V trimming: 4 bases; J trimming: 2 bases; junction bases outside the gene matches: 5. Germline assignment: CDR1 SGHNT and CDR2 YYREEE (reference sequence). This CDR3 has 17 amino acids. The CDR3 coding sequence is TGTGCCAGCAGCCCCGGGACTAGCGGGAGGAACACAGATACGCAGTATTTT. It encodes CASSPGTSGRNTDTQYF.

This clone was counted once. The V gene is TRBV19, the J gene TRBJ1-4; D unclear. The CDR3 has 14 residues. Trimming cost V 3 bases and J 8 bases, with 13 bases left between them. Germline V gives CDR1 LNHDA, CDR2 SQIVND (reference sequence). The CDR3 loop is CASSIQGPGEKLFF. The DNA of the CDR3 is TGTGCCAGTAGTATTCAAGGCCCGGGGGAAAAACTGTTTTTT.

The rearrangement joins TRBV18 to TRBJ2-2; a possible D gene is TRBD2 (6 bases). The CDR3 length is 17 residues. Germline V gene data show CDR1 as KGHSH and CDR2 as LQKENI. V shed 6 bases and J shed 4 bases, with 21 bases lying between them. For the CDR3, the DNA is TGTGCCAGCTCCCCAGTGGCGGGACCCCTGAGCACCGGGGAGCTGTTTTTT. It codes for CASSPVAGPLSTGELFF.

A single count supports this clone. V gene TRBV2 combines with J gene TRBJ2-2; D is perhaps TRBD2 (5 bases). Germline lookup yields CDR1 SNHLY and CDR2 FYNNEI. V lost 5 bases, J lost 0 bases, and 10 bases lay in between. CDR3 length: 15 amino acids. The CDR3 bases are TGTGCCAGCAGTCCTACTAGAACGAACACCGGGGAGCTGTTTTTT. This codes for CASSPTRTNTGELFF.

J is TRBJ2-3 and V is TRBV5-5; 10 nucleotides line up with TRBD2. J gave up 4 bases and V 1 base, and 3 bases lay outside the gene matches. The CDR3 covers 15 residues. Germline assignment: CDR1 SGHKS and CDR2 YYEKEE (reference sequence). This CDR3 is CASSLTSGRADTQYF. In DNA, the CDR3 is TGTGCCAGCAGCTTGACCAGCGGGAGGGCAGATACGCAGTATTTT. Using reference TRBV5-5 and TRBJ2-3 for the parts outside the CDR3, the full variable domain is DAGVTQSPTHLIKTRGQQVTLRCSPISGHKSVSWYQQVLGQGPQFIFQYYEKEERGRGNFPDRFSARQFPNYSSELNVNALLLGDSALYLCASSLTSGRADTQYFGPGTRLTVL.

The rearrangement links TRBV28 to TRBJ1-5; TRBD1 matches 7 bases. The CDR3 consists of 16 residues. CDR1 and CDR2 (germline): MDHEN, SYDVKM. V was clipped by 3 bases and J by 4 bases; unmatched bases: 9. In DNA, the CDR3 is TGTGCCAGCAGTTTGACACAGGGGAGCGGGAATCAGCCCCAGCATTTT. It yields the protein CASSLTQGSGNQPQHF.